This record concerns one T cell receptor beta chain sequence. The sample originates from a study of shared clonotypes between healthy human individuals. Trimming shortened V by 0 bases and J by 7 bases, and 9 bases separated the two germline ends. This CDR3 has 13 amino acids. The germline V gene has CDR1 WSHSY and CDR2 SAAADI. Clones were sequenced by immunoSEQ multiplex PCR, and TCRdb holds only the in-frame ones, with some missing. The table shows some 900,000 clones, with less than 85% occurring only once. Splitting of CD4+ cells produced CD45RA+ naive and CD45RA-negative memory subsets. This chain joins TRBV10-2 and TRBJ1-2, with a possible D match to TRBD1 (5 bases). The sequenced sample consisted of memory CD4+ T cells sorted from blood. Subset meaning: CD45RA-negative fraction. The source of this sequence is a man younger than 35 in good health. CDR3 amino acids: CASSESRGSGYTF. For the CDR3, the DNA is TGCGCCAGCAGTGAGTCTCGGGGGTCTGGCTACACCTTC.